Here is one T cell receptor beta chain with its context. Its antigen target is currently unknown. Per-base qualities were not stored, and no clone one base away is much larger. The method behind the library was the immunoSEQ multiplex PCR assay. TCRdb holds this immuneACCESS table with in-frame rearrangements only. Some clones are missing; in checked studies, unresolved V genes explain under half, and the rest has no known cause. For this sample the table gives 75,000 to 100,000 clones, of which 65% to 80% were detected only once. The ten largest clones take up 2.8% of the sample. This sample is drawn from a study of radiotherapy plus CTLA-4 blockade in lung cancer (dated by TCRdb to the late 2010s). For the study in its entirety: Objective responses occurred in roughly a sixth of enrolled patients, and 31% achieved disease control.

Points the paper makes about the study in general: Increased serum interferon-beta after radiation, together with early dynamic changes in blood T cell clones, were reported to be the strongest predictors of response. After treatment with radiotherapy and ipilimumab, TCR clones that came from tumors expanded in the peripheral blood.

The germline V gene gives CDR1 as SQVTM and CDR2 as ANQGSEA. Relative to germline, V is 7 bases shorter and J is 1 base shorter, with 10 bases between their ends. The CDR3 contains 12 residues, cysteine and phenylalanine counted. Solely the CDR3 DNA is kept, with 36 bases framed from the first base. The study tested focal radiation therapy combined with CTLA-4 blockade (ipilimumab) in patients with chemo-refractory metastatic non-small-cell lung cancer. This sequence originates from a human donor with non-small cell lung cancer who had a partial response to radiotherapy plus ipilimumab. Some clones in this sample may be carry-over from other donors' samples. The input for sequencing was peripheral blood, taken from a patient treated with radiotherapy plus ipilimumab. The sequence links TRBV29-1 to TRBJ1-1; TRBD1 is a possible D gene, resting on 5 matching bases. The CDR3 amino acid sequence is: CSGGGANTEAFF. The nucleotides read TGCAGCGGGGGCGGCGCGAACACTGAAGCTTTCTTT.